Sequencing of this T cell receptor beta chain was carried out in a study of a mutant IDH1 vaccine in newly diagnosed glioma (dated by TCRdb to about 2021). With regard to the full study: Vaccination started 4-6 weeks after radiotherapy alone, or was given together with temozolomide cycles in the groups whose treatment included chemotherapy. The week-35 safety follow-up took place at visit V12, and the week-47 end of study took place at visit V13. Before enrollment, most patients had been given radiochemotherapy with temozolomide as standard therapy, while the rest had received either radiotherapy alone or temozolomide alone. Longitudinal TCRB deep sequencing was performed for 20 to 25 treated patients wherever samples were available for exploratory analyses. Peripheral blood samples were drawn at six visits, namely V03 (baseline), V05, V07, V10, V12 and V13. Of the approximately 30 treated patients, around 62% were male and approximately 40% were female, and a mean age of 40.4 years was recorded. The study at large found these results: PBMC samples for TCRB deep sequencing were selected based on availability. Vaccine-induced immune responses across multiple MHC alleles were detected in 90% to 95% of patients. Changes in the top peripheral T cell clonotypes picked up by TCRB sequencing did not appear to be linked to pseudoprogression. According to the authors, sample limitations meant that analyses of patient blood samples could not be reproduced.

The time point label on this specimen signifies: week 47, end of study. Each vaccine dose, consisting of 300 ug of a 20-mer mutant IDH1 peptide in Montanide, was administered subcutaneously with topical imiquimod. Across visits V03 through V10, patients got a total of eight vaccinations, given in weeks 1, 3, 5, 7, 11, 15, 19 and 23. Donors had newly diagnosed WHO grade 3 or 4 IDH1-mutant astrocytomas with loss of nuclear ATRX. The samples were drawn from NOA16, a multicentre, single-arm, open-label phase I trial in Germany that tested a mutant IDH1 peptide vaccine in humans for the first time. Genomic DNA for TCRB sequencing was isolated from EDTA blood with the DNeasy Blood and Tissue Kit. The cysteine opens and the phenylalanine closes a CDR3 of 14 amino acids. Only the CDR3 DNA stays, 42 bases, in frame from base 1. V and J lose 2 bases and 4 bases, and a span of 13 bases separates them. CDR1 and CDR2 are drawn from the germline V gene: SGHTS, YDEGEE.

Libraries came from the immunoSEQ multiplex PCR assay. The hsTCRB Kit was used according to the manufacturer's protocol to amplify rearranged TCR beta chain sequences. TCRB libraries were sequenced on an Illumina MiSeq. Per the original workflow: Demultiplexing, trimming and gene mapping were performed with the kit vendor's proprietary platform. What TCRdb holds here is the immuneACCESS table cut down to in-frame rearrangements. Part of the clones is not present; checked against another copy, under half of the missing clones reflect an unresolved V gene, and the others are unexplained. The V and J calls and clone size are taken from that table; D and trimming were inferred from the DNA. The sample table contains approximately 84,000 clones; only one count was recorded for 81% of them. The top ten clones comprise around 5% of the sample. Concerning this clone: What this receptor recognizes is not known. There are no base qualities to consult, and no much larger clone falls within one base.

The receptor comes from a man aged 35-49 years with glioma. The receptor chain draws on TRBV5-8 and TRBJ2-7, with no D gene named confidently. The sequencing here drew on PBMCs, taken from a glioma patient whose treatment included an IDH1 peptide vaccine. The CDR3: CASSLVGIRYEQYF. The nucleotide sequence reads TGTGCCAGCAGCTTAGTAGGAATTAGGTACGAGCAGTACTTC.